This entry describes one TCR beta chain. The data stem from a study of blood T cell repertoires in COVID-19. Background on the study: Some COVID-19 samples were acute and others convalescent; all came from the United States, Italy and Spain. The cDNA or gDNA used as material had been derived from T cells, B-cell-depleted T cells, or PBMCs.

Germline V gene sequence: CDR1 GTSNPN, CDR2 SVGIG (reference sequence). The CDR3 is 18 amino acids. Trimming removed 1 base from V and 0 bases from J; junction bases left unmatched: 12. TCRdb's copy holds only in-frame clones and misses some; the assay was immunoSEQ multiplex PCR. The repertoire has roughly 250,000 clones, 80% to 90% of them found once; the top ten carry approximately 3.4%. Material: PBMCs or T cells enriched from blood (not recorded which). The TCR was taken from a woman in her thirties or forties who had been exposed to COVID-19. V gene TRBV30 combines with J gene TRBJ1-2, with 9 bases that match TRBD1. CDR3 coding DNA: TGTGCCTGGAGTGGAGGGACAGGGTCAAGGAACACTAACTATGGCTACACCTTC. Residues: CAWSGGTGSRNTNYGYTF.